This T cell receptor (beta chain) originates from a study of OX40 agonist ivuxolimab in advanced cancers. In the study overall: In this trial design, patients received ivuxolimab intravenously at 0.01 to 10 mg/kg every 2 weeks. Therapy given before enrollment (anti-PD-1, anti-PD-L1 or anti-CTLA-4) was allowed, and roughly 42% had some.

The repertoire was sequenced with immunoSEQ multiplex PCR; TCRdb's copy has only in-frame clones and lacks some. The table has 50,000 to 70,000 clones, roughly 81% seen once; the top ten hold 3%. Regarding the study as a whole: Specificity for antigen went undetermined in the expanded peripheral T cells.

This clone was seen once. Its specificity is not known. V shed 6 bases, J shed 3 bases, and the junction held 11 bases outside the gene matches. The germline V gene has CDR1 MRHNA and CDR2 SNTAGT. This CDR3 comprises 15 residues. V gene TRBV6-4 combines with J gene TRBJ2-7; the match to TRBD1 covers 7 bases. Sequences were derived from CD4+ or CD8+ T cells sorted from blood, sampled in a trial of the OX40 agonist ivuxolimab. The TCR originated in an adult with an advanced solid tumor such as melanoma, head and neck, liver or kidney cancer. The CDR3 DNA is TGTGCCAGCAGATACCCGACAGGGAGAAACTACGAGCAGTACTTC. Amino acids: CASRYPTGRNYEQYF.